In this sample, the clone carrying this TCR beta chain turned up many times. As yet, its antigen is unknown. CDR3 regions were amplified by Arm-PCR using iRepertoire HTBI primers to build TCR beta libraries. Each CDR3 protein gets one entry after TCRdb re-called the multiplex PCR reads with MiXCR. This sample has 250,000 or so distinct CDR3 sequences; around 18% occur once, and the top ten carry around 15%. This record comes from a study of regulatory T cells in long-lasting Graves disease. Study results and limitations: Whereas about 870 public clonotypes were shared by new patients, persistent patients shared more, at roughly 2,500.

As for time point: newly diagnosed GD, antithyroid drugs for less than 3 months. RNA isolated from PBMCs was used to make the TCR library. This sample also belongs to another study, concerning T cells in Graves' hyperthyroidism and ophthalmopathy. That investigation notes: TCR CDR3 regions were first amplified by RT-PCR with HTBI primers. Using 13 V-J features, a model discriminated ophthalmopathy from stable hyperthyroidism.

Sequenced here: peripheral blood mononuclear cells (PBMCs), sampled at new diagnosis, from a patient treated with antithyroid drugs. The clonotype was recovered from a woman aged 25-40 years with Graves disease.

CDR3 sequence (DNA): TGTGCCAGCAGCTTGAGTGGGTACCAAGAGACCCAGTACTTC. Protein: CASSLSGYQETQYF. V is TRBV5-4 and J is TRBJ2-5; D gene uncertain. The CDR3 extends over 14 amino acids. Per the germline V gene, CDR1 is SGHNT and CDR2 is YYREEE (reference sequence). Trimming left V 1 base short and J 0 bases short, with 7 bases between. The variable domain in full, with the rest retrieved from reference TRBV5-4 and TRBJ2-5, is ETGVTQSPTHLIKTRGQQVTLRCSSQSGHNTVSWYQQALGQGPQFIFQYYREEENGRGNFPPRFSGLQFPNYSSELNVNALELDDSALYLCASSLSGYQETQYFGPGTRLLVL.